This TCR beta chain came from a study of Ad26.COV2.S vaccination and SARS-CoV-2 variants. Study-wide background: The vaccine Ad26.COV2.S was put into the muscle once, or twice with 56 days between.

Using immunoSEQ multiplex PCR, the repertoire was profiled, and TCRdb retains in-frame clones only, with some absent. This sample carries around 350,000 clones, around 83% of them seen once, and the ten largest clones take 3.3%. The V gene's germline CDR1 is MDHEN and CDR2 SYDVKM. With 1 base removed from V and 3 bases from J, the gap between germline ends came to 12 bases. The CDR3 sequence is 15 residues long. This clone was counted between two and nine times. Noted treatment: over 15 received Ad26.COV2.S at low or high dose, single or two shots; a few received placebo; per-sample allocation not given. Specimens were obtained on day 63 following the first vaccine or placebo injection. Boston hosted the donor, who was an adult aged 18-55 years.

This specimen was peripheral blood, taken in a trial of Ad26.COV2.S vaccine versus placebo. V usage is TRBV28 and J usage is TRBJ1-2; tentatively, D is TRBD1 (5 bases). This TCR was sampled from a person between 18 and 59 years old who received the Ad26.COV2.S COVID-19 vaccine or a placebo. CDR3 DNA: TGTGCCAGCAGTTTATTTACCTTAGGGGACTATGGCTACACCTTC. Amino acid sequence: CASSLFTLGDYGYTF.